This T cell receptor (beta chain) originates from a study of CXCR3-negative and CXCR3-positive naive CD8 T cells. Study summary: The libraries yielded some 150 million TRB reads, about 1.5 +/- 0.3 million each.

The study, taken as a whole, reports: Diversity ran similarly high across both naive subsets but far lower in memory CD8+ cells.

Comment on this clonotype: Its antigen is as yet unknown.

The CDR3 runs 13 residues. CDR1 and CDR2 (germline): SGHVS, FNYEAQ. The authors made the TRB cDNA libraries by 5' RACE using UMI labels. After re-calling the 5' RACE reads, TCRdb lists one entry per CDR3 protein, DNA absent. Recorded here are around 41,000 distinct CDR3 sequences; the top ten clones represent about 10%. Every individual CD8+ T cell subset underwent sorting in triplicate at around 300,000 cells apiece. The sequence was collected from a human donor in good health. Some clones in this sample may be carry-over from other donors' samples. The chain joins TRBV7-6 to TRBJ2-3; TCRdb indicates TRBD2, and absent DNA this call remains unverified. The sample was memory CD8+ T cells from blood. The CDR3 is CASSPEGSNTQYF.